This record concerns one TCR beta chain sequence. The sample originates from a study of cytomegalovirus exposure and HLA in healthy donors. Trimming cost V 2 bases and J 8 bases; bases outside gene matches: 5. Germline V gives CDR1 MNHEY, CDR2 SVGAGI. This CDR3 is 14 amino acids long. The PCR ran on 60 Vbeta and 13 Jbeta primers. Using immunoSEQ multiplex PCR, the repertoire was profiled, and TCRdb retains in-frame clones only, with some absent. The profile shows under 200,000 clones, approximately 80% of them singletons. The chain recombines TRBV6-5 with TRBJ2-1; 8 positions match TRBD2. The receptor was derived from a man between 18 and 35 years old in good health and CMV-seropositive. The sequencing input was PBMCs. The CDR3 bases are TGTGCCAGCAGTTACCGTCGGGGGGGCGATGAGCAGTTCTTC. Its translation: CASSYRRGGDEQFF.